This T cell receptor (beta chain) comes out of a study of blood T cell repertoires in COVID-19. Study information: COVID-19 samples collected from the United States, Italy and Spain covered acute and convalescent phases.

Authors' analysis steps: For nucleated cells, counts were estimated from reference gene primer amplification. The table came from immunoSEQ multiplex PCR; TCRdb's copy has only in-frame clones and leaves some out. V, J and clone size were drawn from that table, and D and trimming were deduced from the DNA. This sample has 35,000 to 45,000 clones, with approximately 79% found just once. Trimming cost V 5 bases and J 6 bases, with 9 bases left between them. Germline CDR1 is MDHEN and CDR2 is SYDVKM. The CDR3 is 12 amino acids. The sequenced sample was peripheral blood. This sequence joins TRBV28 and TRBJ2-3, with D unresolved. The sequence came from a man between 65 and 85 years old with acute or convalescent COVID-19. The chain's CDR3 is CASSPLQDTQYF. CDR3 nucleotide sequence: TGTGCCAGCAGTCCCTTACAGGATACGCAGTATTTT.